A single sample gave rise to the 15 T cell receptor beta chains below, sequenced in a study of regulatory T cells. The primer mix had 52 TRBV and 13 TRBJ primers. This table comes from immunoSEQ multiplex PCR, and its TCRdb copy is limited to in-frame clones, with some not included. Of some 10,000 clones detected, about 87% appear once; the ten largest clones hold roughly a tenth. The sequenced material came from CD8+ T cells sorted from blood. Receptors originate from a person aged 18-30 years with CD3G deficiency.

The CDR3 DNA follows: TGTGCCAGCAGCTTACCGGGAGGCGACAATGAGCAGTTCTTC. Its protein is CASSLPGGDNEQFF. This chain joins TRBV7-8 and TRBJ2-1; 7 bases agree with TRBD2. V was pared by 2 bases and J by 5 bases, with 3 bases of the junction left unmatched. Germline values: CDR1 SGHVS, CDR2 FQNEAQ. This CDR3 is 14 amino acids long.

This chain links TRBV7-9 with TRBJ1-4; D possibly corresponds to TRBD1 (5 bases). Between the trimmed V and J ends, which lost 5 bases and 8 bases, there was a span of 12 bases. This CDR3 spans 13 amino acids. In germline, CDR1 is SEHNR, CDR2 FQNEAQ (reference sequence). CDR3 in DNA: TGTGCCAGCAGCCAGGGACCGAGAGAAAAACTGTTTTTT. Amino acid sequence: CASSQGPREKLFF.

This clone was picked up a small number of times. The CDR3 loop reads CASSEASDWGYEQYF. CDR3 bases: TGTGCCAGCAGTGAAGCCTCCGACTGGGGGTACGAGCAGTACTTC. The rearrangement links TRBV6-1 to TRBJ2-7; D tentatively reads TRBD1 or TRBD2 (5 bases each). CDR3 length: 15 residues. CDR1 is MNHNS and CDR2 is SASEGT in the germline V gene. Trimming left V 0 bases short and J 4 bases short, with 13 bases between.

The chain recombines TRBV10-3 with TRBJ2-5; TRBD1 agrees at 7 bases. The J call is uncertain, as TRBJ2-7 better fits the DNA end. The CDR3 extends over 14 amino acids. Germline loops: CDR1 ENHRY, CDR2 SYGVKD. As DNA, the CDR3 is TGTGCCACCTGGTCCGGACAGGCGACCTACGAGCAGTACTTC. Translation gives CATWSGQATYEQYF.

This clone was recorded once. J is TRBJ2-7 and V is TRBV28; possible D gene TRBD2, 5 bases. The V end was cut by 5 bases, the J end by 2 bases, with 10 bases between. The CDR3 is made up of 13 amino acids. CDR1 MDHEN and CDR2 SYDVKM come from the germline V gene. CDR3: CASSTGLTYEQYF. In DNA, the CDR3 is TGTGCCAGCAGTACCGGACTCACCTACGAGCAGTACTTC.

The chain employs TRBV7-8 and TRBJ2-1; 7 nucleotides agree with TRBD2. CDR3 length equals 16 residues. V lost 5 bases to trimming and J lost 2 bases; unmatched junction nucleotides: 9. Germline-derived CDR1 and CDR2 are SGHVS and FQNEAQ. CDR3 protein: CASSPSPGGAYNEQFF. CDR3 bases: TGTGCCAGCAGCCCCTCACCGGGGGGTGCCTACAATGAGCAGTTCTTC.

CDR3 loop: CASSYAGGALYEQYF. CDR3 DNA: TGTGCCAGCAGTTACGCAGGGGGAGCCTTGTACGAGCAGTACTTC. The chain uses TRBV7-2 and TRBJ2-7; the match to TRBD1 covers 7 bases. The germline V gene encodes CDR1 SGHTA and CDR2 FQGNSA. V dropped 6 bases and J dropped 4; count of bases not matched to a gene: 12. CDR3 size: 15 residues.

In its sample, this clone ranks as medium-sized. As DNA, the CDR3 is TGTGCCAGCAGTCCTTTCAGGGCTGGTGAGCAGTTCTTC. This gives the protein CASSPFRAGEQFF. This chain uses TRBV6-1 with TRBJ2-1; possibly TRBD1 for D (5 bases). The germline V gene encodes CDR1 MNHNS and CDR2 SASEGT. The V end was cut by 5 bases, the J end by 9 bases, with 14 bases between. The CDR3 has 13 amino acids.

The chain recombines TRBV7-9 with TRBJ1-1; unclear D gene. This CDR3 comprises 12 residues. Germline V gene data show CDR1 as SEHNR and CDR2 as FQNEAQ (reference sequence). Trimming took 3 bases from V and 1 from J, leaving 3 bases between them. This CDR3 reads CASSFENTEAFF. The DNA for the CDR3 is TGTGCCAGCAGCTTTGAGAACACTGAAGCTTTCTTT.

V gene TRBV7-9 combines with J gene TRBJ2-1; 8 nucleotides align to TRBD1. V dropped 1 base and J dropped 7; count of bases not matched to a gene: 3. The CDR3 contains 14 residues. Germline values: CDR1 SEHNR, CDR2 FQNEAQ (reference sequence). CDR3 nucleotide sequence: TGTGCCAGCAGCTTAGAAGGGACAGGAAATGAGCAGTTCTTC. Translating it yields CASSLEGTGNEQFF.

The chain links TRBV27 to TRBJ2-1, with 12 bases matching TRBD2. Looked up from germline, CDR1 is MNHEY and CDR2 is SMNVEV (reference sequence). J lost 10 bases, V lost 5 bases, and 6 bases had no gene match. The CDR3 is 14 residues long. DNA for the CDR3: TGTGCCAGCAGTCAGCTAGCGGGAGGGGAAGAGCAGTTCTTC. Its translation: CASSQLAGGEEQFF.

The genes are TRBV28 and TRBJ2-7; TRBD1 matches 7 bases. This CDR3 is built from 16 residues. Germline CDR1 reads MDHEN; CDR2 reads SYDVKM. Trimming cost V 8 bases and J 4 bases; bases outside gene matches: 17. The CDR3 region is CASGTRDGTVTYEQYF. As DNA, the CDR3 is TGTGCCAGCGGAACCCGGGACGGGACAGTGACTTACGAGCAGTACTTC.

V and J are TRBV7-9 and TRBJ2-7, with D possibly TRBD1 on 6 matching bases. The V end lost 5 bases, the J end lost 3 bases, and 11 bases lay between the germline ends. This CDR3 comprises 13 residues. Germline CDR1 reads SEHNR; CDR2 reads FQNEAQ (reference sequence). The CDR3 sequence: CASSPQGFYEQYF. The CDR3 DNA sequence: TGTGCCAGCAGCCCACAGGGTTTCTACGAGCAGTACTTC.

The J gene is TRBJ2-5, the V gene TRBV28; 7 bases align to TRBD2. The better agreement between TRBJ2-7 and the DNA end casts doubt on the J call. The CDR3 extends over 14 amino acids. The germline gives CDR1 MDHEN, CDR2 SYDVKM. CDR3 loop: CASSLRGDGDEQYF. In DNA, the CDR3 is TGTGCCAGCAGTTTACGGGGGGATGGGGACGAGCAGTACTTC.

The rearrangement uses TRBV11-2 and TRBJ2-6; TRBD1 might be the D (5 bases). Trimming took 1 base from V and 10 from J, leaving 8 bases between them. Germline CDR1 and CDR2: SGHAT and FQNNGV. The CDR3 spans 13 residues. In nucleotides, the CDR3 is TGTGCCAGCAGCTTAGCCTCAGGGAACGTCCTGACTTTC. Encoded protein: CASSLASGNVLTF.